This T cell receptor beta chain was obtained from a study of shared clonotypes between healthy human individuals. General study findings and limits: Sharing across a handful of donors was seen in around 5.1% of naive CD4 clonotypes.

Note on this clone: The antigen is undetermined.

Generated by immunoSEQ multiplex PCR, the TCRdb table keeps only in-frame clones and is missing some. The sample consists of about 1.1 million clones, approximately 80% of them appearing once. The TCR comes from a young man in good health. Some clones in this sample may be carry-over from other donors' samples. Sequenced input: memory CD4+ T cells from PBMCs. Subset defined: CD45RA-negative fraction.

CDR3 region: CAWGDRRNTEAFF. The DNA of the CDR3 is TGTGCCTGGGGGGACAGGCGGAACACTGAAGCTTTCTTT. The gene calls are TRBV30 and TRBJ1-1, with TRBD1 matching over 8 bases. The CDR3 consists of 13 residues. Germline CDR1 and CDR2: GTSNPN and SVGIG (reference sequence). With V trimmed by 5 bases and J by 1 base, 3 bases remained unmatched.